Given below is one TCR beta chain in context. This sample stems from a study of identifying expanded T cells in peripheral blood. Here immunoSEQ multiplex PCR was the method, and the copy in TCRdb shows in-frame clones only, minus some. The sample carries approximately 58,000 clones, about 92% recorded once. This CDR3 contains 12 residues. V was shortened by 5 bases and J by 5 bases, with 9 bases between the two germline ends. CDR1 is MNHNY, CDR2 SVGAGI, per germline (reference sequence). V and J are TRBV6-6 and TRBJ1-1, with a possible D match to TRBD1 (5 bases). This sequence was found in a person between 18 and 75 years old in good health. The sample comprised blood. The CDR3 region is CASSLGTTEAFF. CDR3 DNA sequence: TGTGCCAGCAGTCTCGGGACGACTGAAGCTTTCTTT.